These 21 T cell receptor beta chains came from one sample sequenced in a study of monozygotic twins with inflammatory bowel disease. TCRdb reanalyzed the 5' RACE reads and collapses them to one entry per CDR3 protein, without DNA. Across about 160,000 distinct CDR3 sequences, the top ten clones capture about 2.7% of the sample. The sample taken for sequencing was blood. The receptors derive from a human donor with ulcerative colitis or Crohn's disease, or a healthy co-twin of an affected twin (not recorded which).

The chain carries TRBV12-3 or TRBV12-4 and TRBJ1-1; TCRdb designates TRBD1, a call that cannot be tested without DNA. There are 13 residues in the CDR3. The CDR3: CASSSNPFSEAFF.

The chain combines TRBV5-4 with TRBJ2-5; TCRdb gives TRBD2 as the D gene, but with no DNA this cannot be confirmed. CDR3 size: 15 residues. In germline, CDR1 is SGHNT, CDR2 YYREEE (reference sequence). CDR3 protein: CASSLKLAGGETQYF.

This sequence joins TRBV5-1 and TRBJ2-7; without DNA, the TCRdb call of TRBD2 cannot be checked. This CDR3 region has 15 residues. Germline V gene data show CDR1 as SGHRS and CDR2 as YFSETQ. The CDR3 is CASSLVGSGSLMEYF.

The V gene is TRBV20-1, the J gene TRBJ2-5; TCRdb selects TRBD1, and the lack of DNA leaves this call unchecked. CDR1 is DFQATT and CDR2 is SNEGSKA in the germline V gene (reference sequence). The CDR3 is 12 residues long. This CDR3 is CSAGGGGETQYF.

V is TRBV4-3 and J is TRBJ2-7; TCRdb indicates TRBD1, and absent DNA this call remains unverified. The CDR3 extends over 17 amino acids. The germline V gene has CDR1 LGHNA and CDR2 YSLEER. The CDR3: CASSQDAAGDFGYEQYF.

V gene TRBV5-1 combines with J gene TRBJ2-1; TCRdb's D call, TRBD1, is unchecked because there is no DNA. Germline lookup yields CDR1 SGHRS and CDR2 YFSETQ. The CDR3 sequence is 16 residues long. The CDR3 loop reads CASSTLGGSNFHEQFF. Combining the CDR3 with reference TRBV5-1 and TRBJ2-1 gives the whole variable domain KAGVTQTPRYLIKTRGQQVTLSCSPISGHRSVSWYQQTPGQGLQFLFEYFSETQRNKGNFPGRFSGRQFSNSRSEMNVSTLELGDSALYLCASSTLGGSNFHEQFFGPGTRLTVL.

V usage is TRBV28 and J usage is TRBJ2-3; without DNA, the TCRdb call of TRBD2 cannot be checked. From germline, CDR1 is MDHEN and CDR2 SYDVKM. The CDR3 has 17 residues. This CDR3 reads CASSPGNRETLWDTQYF.

The genes are TRBV18 and TRBJ2-3; TCRdb designates TRBD2, a call that cannot be tested without DNA. Per the germline V gene, CDR1 is KGHSH and CDR2 is LQKENI. The CDR3 consists of 18 residues. CDR3 residues: CASSPIPGLAGVADTQYF.

The V and J genes are TRBV7-3 and TRBJ2-2; TCRdb lists TRBD1, though no DNA is available to test this call. Germline lookup yields CDR1 SGHTA and CDR2 FQGTGA. The CDR3 has 14 residues. CDR3 loop: CASSWGQNTGELFF.

This chain links TRBV7-9 with TRBJ2-1; TCRdb lists TRBD2, though no DNA is available to test this call. This CDR3 spans 16 amino acids. From germline, CDR1 is SEHNR and CDR2 FQNEAQ (reference sequence). CDR3 amino acids: CASSRRVAGGYNEQFF.

V gene TRBV6-5 combines with J gene TRBJ2-7; without DNA, the TCRdb call of TRBD1 cannot be checked. Germline V gene lookup returns CDR1 MNHEY and CDR2 SVGAGI. The CDR3 length is 17 residues. The CDR3 here is CASSSGQGIIYSYEQYF.

The chain recombines TRBV9 with TRBJ2-7; TCRdb's D call of TRBD2 is untestable without DNA. Germline V gene sequence: CDR1 SGDLS, CDR2 YYNGEE. This CDR3 is 15 amino acids long. The CDR3: CASSVGREAPYEQYF. Variable domain in full (rest from reference TRBV9 and TRBJ2-7): DSGVTQTPKHLITATGQRVTLRCSPRSGDLSVYWYQQSLDQGLQFLIQYYNGEERAKGNILERFSAQQFPDLHSELNLSSLELGDSALYFCASSVGREAPYEQYFGPGTRLTVT.

The chain is built from TRBV5-1 and TRBJ1-4; TCRdb names TRBD1, which stays unverified in the absence of DNA. This CDR3 has 16 amino acids. The germline CDR1 and CDR2 sequences are SGHRS and YFSETQ. The CDR3 spells CASSLGVGGAGEKLFF.

The gene calls are TRBV15 and TRBJ2-5. Germline values: CDR1 LNHNV, CDR2 YYDKDF (reference sequence). The CDR3 contains 15 residues. The chain's CDR3 is CATSRDSVGNSVQYF.

The chain carries TRBV29-1 and TRBJ1-5; TCRdb lists TRBD1, though no DNA is available to test this call. This CDR3 spans 15 amino acids. In germline, CDR1 is SQVTM, CDR2 ANQGSEA. The CDR3 loop reads CSVIQTGPLNQPQHF.

The J gene is TRBJ2-1, the V gene TRBV9; without DNA, the TCRdb call of TRBD2 cannot be checked. The CDR3 is made up of 18 amino acids. Looked up from germline, CDR1 is SGDLS and CDR2 is YYNGEE. CDR3 in amino acids: CASSVLAGGFRSYNEQFF.

This chain uses TRBV5-5 with TRBJ1-5. The CDR3 is 14 amino acids. Per germline, CDR1 SGHKS and CDR2 YYEKEE (reference sequence). The CDR3 protein is CASSPGVSNQPQHF.

The CDR3: CASRRPGQINSPLHF. The rearrangement joins TRBV11-2 to TRBJ1-6; the D call from TCRdb, TRBD1, cannot be confirmed without DNA. CDR1 and CDR2 from the germline V gene are SGHAT and FQNNGV. CDR3 length: 15 amino acids.

The chain has TRBV5-1 and TRBJ1-2; TCRdb's D call of TRBD1 is untestable without DNA. Germline CDR1 is SGHRS and CDR2 is YFSETQ. The CDR3 totals 12 residues. The CDR3 spells CASGFEGNGYTF.

The chain recombines TRBV28 with TRBJ2-1; TCRdb lists TRBD2, though no DNA is available to test this call. The CDR3 consists of 17 residues. Germline loops: CDR1 MDHEN, CDR2 SYDVKM. The CDR3 sequence: CASSLRRSGLSYNEQFF.

The chain links TRBV24-1 to TRBJ1-5. The CDR3 consists of 14 residues. Germline CDR1 and CDR2: KGHDR and SFDVKD. The CDR3 sequence is CATSSATGSQPQHF.